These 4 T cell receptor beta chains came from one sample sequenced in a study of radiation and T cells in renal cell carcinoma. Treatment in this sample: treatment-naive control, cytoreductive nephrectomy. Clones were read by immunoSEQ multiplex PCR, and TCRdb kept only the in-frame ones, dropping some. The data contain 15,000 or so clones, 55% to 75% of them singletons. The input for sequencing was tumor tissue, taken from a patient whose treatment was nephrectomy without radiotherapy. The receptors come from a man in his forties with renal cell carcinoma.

The CDR3: CASSLGGALSGYTF. DNA of the CDR3: TGTGCCAGCAGCTTAGGGGGGGCTCTCAGTGGCTACACCTTC. The rearrangement links TRBV11-3 to TRBJ1-2, with D perhaps TRBD1 (6 bases). Germline V lookup: CDR1 SGHNT, CDR2 YENEEA. The V end lost 1 base, the J end lost 7 bases, and 13 bases lay between the germline ends. This CDR3 contains 14 residues.

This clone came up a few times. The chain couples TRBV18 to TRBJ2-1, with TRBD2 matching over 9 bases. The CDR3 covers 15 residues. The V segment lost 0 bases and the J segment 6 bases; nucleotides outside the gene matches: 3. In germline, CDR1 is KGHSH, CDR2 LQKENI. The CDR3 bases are TGTGCCAGCTCACCACCAGGCGGGGGGGCCAATGAGCAGTTCTTC. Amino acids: CASSPPGGGANEQFF.

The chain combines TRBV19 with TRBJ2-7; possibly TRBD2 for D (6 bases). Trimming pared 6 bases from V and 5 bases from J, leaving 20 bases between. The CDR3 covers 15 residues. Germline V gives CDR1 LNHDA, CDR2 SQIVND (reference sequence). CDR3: CASRIRRGGGNEQYF. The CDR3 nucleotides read TGTGCCAGTAGGATTCGTAGGGGCGGCGGGAACGAGCAGTACTTC.

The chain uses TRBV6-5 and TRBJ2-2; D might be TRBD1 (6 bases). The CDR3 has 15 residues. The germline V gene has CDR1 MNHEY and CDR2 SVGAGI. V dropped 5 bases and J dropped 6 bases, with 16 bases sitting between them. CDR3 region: CASSTDRTPPGELFF. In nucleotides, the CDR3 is TGTGCCAGCAGTACGGACAGAACACCTCCCGGGGAGCTGTTTTTT.